The source of this T cell receptor (beta chain) is a study of T cell repertoires in cytomegalovirus infection. Turning to the study itself: In public TCR beta signatures, there were indications of both CMV infection and matching HLA type. Study-level findings and limits: In two of eight donors, the top clonotype was HLA-C-restricted CMV-specific.

Germline CDR1 reads MNHEY; CDR2 reads SVGEGT. With 8 bases clipped from V and 2 bases from J, the junction kept 8 bases outside the gene matches. The CDR3 has 14 residues. This clonotype turned up a few times. Its target is not known. TCRdb re-called the reads through MiXCR, storing one row per CDR3 protein. The data hold a few hundred thousand distinct CDR3 sequences, with more than 8% observed a single time. The sequenced material came from PBMCs. This TCR derives from a human donor in good health (CMV status not recorded). Some clones in this sample may be carry-over from other donors' samples. The genes are TRBV6-2 or TRBV6-3 and TRBJ2-5; 7 positions match TRBD2. In DNA form, the CDR3 reads TGTGCCAGCTGGACGGGAGGAACTCAAGAGACCCAGTACTTC. Translation gives CASWTGGTQETQYF.